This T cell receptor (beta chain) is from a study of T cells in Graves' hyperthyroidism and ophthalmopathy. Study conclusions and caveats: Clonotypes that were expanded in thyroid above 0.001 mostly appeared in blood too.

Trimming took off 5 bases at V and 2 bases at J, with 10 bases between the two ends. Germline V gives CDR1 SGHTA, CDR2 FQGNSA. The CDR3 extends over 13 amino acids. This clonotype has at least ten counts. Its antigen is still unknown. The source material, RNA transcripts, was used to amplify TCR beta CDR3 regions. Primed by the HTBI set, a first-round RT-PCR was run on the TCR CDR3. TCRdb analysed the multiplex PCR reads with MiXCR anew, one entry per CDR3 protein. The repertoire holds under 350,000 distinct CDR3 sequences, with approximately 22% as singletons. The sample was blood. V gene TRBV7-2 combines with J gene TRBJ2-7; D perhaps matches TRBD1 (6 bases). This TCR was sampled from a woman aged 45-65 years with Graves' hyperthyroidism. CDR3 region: CASSPGQPYEQYF. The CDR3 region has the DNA TGTGCCAGCAGCCCTGGACAGCCCTACGAGCAGTACTTC.